This T cell receptor (beta chain) was found in a study of neurological immune-mediated disorders. At the level of the study: Within the group of around 35 multiple sclerosis patients, approximately 31 were relapsing-remitting, while 3 were secondary progressive.

The CDR3 spans 15 residues. CDR1 and CDR2 from the germline V gene are SGHTA and FQGNSA. Trimming at V came to 1 base and at J to 5 bases, leaving 5 bases not matched to a gene. This clonotype was seen at least ten times. The cDNA was generated through 5'RACE incorporating 10-nucleotide random UMIs. In TCRdb, the 5' RACE reads were re-called with MiXCR into one record per CDR3 protein. The table lists tens of thousands of distinct CDR3 sequences, around 2.3% of them singletons. The chain combines TRBV7-2 with TRBJ2-3; 8 nucleotides line up with TRBD1. This sequence originates from a man aged 50 to 60 with multiple sclerosis. The sample taken for sequencing was PBMCs. The CDR3: CASSLVDRAQDTQYF. For the CDR3, the DNA is TGTGCCAGCAGCTTAGTGGACAGGGCGCAAGATACGCAGTATTTT. The full variable domain, completed using reference TRBV7-2 and TRBJ2-3, is GAGVSQSPSNKVTEKGKDVELRCDPISGHTALYWYRQSLGQGLEFLIYFQGNSAPDKSGLPSDRFSAERTGGSVSTLTIQRTQQEDSAVYLCASSLVDRAQDTQYFGPGTRLTVL.